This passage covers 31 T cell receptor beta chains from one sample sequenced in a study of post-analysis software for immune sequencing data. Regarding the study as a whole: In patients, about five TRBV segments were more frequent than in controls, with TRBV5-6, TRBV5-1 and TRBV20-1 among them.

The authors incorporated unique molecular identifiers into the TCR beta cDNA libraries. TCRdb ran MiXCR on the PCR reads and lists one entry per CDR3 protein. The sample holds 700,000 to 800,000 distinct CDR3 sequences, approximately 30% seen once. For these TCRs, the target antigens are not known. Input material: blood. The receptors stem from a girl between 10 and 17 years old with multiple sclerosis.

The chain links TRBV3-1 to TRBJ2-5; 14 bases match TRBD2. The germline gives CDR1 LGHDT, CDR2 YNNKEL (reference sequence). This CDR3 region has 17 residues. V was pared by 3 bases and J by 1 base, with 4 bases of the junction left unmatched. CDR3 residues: CASSQRTSGRFQETQYF. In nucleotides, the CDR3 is TGTGCCAGCAGCCAGCGGACTAGCGGGAGGTTCCAAGAGACCCAGTACTTC.

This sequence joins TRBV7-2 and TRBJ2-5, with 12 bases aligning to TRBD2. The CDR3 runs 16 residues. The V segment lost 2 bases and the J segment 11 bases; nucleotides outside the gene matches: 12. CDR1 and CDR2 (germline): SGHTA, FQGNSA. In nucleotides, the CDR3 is TGTGCCAGCAGCTTACGGACTAGCGGGATCTACAATGAGCAGTACTTC. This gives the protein CASSLRTSGIYNEQYF.

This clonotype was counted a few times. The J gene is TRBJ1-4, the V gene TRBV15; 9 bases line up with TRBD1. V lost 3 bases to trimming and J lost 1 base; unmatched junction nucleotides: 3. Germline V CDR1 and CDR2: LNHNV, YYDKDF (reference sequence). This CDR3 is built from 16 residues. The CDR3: CATSRGQGQTNEKLFF. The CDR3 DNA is TGTGCCACCAGCAGGGGACAGGGCCAAACTAATGAAAAACTGTTTTTT.

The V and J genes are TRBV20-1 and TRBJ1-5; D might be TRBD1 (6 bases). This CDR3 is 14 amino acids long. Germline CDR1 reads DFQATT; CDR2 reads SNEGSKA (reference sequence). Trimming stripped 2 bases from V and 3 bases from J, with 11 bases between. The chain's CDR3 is CSARSGGSNQPQHF. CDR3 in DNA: TGCAGTGCTAGAAGCGGGGGCTCCAATCAGCCCCAGCATTTT.

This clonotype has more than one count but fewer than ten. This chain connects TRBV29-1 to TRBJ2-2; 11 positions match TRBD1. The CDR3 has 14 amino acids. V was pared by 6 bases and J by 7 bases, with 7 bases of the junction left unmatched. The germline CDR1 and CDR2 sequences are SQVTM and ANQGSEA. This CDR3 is CSVRTGGESGELFF. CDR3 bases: TGCAGCGTCCGGACAGGGGGCGAGAGCGGGGAGCTGTTTTTT.

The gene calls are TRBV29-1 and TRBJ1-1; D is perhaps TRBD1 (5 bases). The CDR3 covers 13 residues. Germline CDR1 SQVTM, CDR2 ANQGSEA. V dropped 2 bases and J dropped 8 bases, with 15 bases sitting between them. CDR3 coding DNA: TGCAGCGTTGAACCGCCCACCAAGGGGGAAGCTTTCTTT. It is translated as CSVEPPTKGEAFF.

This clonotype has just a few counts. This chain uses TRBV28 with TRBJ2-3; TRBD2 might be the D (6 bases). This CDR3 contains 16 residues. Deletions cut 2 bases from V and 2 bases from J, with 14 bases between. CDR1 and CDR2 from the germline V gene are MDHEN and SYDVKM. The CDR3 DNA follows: TGTGCCAGCAGTTTACTGGAGGGAGTCGACACAGATACGCAGTATTTT. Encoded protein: CASSLLEGVDTDTQYF.

The CDR3 spells CASSQGGEGYGYTF. CDR3 coding DNA: TGTGCCAGCAGCCAAGGAGGGGAGGGCTATGGCTACACCTTC. The chain has TRBV6-6 and TRBJ1-2, with D maybe TRBD1 (5 bases). V lost 6 bases and J lost 4, with 15 bases in between. Germline assignment: CDR1 MNHNY and CDR2 SVGAGI (reference sequence). This CDR3 region has 14 residues.

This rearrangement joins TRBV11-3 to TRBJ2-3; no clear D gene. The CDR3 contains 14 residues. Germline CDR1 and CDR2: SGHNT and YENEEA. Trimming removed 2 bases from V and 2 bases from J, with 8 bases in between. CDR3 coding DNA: TGTGCCAGCAGCTTAACTACGAACACAGATACGCAGTATTTT. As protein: CASSLTTNTDTQYF.

The CDR3 DNA is TGCAGCGCTGGGGGGGCCGGTGAGCAGTTCTTC. Protein product: CSAGGAGEQFF. V and J are TRBV29-1 and TRBJ2-1, with D possibly TRBD2 on 7 matching bases. Germline V gene sequence: CDR1 SQVTM, CDR2 ANQGSEA. The V and J ends lost 7 bases and 9 bases respectively, with 13 bases between them. The CDR3 runs to 11 residues.

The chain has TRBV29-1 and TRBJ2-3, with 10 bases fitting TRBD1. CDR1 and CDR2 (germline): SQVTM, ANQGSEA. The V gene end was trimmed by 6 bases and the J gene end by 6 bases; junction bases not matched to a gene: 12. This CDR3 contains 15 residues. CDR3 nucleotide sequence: TGCAGCGTGCTAATTCCGGGACAGGGGTCTGATACGCAGTATTTT. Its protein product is CSVLIPGQGSDTQYF.

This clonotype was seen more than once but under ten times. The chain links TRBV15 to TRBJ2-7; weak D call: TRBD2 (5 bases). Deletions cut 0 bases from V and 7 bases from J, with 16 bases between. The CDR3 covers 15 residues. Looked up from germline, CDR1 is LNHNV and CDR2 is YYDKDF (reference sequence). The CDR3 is CATSRDRTEAGEQYF. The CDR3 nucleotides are TGTGCCACCAGCAGAGATCGGACGGAGGCCGGGGAGCAGTACTTC.

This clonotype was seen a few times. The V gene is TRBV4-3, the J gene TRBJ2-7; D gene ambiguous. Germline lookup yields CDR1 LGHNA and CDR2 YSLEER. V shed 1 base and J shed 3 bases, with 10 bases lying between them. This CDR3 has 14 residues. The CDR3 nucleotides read TGCGCCAGCAGCCAAGGAATGGTGGGCTACGAGCAGTACTTC. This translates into CASSQGMVGYEQYF.

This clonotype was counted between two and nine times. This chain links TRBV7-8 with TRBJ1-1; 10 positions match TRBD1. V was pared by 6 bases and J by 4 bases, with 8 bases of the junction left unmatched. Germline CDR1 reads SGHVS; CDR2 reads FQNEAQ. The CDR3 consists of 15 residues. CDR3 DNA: TGTGCCAGCAGGGAGACAGGGGGCGCAGGCACTGAAGCTTTCTTT. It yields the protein CASRETGGAGTEAFF.

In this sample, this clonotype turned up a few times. The CDR3 bases are TGTGCCACCAGTGACCGTTACTCGAAGAGCTCCTACAATGAGCAGTTCTTC. Its protein is CATSDRYSKSSYNEQFF. The chain links TRBV24-1 to TRBJ2-1; D is unclear. The germline gives CDR1 KGHDR, CDR2 SFDVKD. The CDR3 loop spans 17 amino acids. Trimming removed 4 bases at V and 0 bases at J, with 15 bases between.

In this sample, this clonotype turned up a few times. Written as DNA, the CDR3 is TGCAGTGCCCCGAGACCTACAGCGGGGGGCACAGATACGCAGTATTTT. Amino acid sequence: CSAPRPTAGGTDTQYF. The chain carries TRBV20-1 and TRBJ2-3; 8 bases fit TRBD2. Germline values: CDR1 DFQATT, CDR2 SNEGSKA (reference sequence). The junction had 12 bases not matched to a gene; V was cut back by 6 bases and J by 1 base. The CDR3 sequence is 16 residues long.

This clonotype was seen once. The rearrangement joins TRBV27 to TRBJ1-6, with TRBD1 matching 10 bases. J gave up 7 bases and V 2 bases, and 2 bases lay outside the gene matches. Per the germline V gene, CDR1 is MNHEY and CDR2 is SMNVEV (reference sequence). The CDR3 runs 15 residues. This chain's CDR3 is CASSLPGQGNSPLHF. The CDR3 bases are TGTGCCAGCAGTTTACCGGGACAGGGGAATTCACCCCTCCACTTT.

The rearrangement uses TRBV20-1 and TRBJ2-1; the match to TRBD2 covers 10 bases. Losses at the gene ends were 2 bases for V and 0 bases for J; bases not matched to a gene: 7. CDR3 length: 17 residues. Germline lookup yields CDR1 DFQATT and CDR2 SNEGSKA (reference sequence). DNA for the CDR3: TGCAGTGCTAGACCGGGACTAGCGCCCAGCTCCTACAATGAGCAGTTCTTC. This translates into CSARPGLAPSSYNEQFF.

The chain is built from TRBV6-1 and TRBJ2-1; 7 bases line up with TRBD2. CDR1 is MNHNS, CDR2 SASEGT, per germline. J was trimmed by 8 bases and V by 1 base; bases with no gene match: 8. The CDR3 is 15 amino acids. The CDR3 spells CASSEGRWAGDEQFF. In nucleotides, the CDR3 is TGTGCCAGCAGTGAAGGCCGGTGGGCGGGAGATGAGCAGTTCTTC.

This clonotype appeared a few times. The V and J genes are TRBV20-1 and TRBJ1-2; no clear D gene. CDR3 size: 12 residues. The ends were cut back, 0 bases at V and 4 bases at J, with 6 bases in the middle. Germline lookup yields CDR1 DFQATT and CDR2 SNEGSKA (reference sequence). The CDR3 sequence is CSAREAFYGYTF. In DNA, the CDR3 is TGCAGTGCTAGAGAAGCGTTCTATGGCTACACCTTC.

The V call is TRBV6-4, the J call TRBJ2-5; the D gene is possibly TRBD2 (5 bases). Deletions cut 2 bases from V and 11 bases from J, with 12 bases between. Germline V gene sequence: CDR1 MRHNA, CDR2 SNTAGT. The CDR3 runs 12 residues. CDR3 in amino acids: CASSDRENGQYF. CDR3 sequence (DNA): TGTGCCAGCAGTGACCGGGAAAATGGGCAGTACTTC.

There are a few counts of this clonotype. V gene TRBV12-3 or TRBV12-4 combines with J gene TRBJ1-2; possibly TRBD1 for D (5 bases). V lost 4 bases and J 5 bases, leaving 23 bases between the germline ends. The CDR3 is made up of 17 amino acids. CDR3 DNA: TGTGCCAGCAGTTCCTCTATCCGCCGACAGCCTTCATATGGCTACACCTTC. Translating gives CASSSSIRRQPSYGYTF.

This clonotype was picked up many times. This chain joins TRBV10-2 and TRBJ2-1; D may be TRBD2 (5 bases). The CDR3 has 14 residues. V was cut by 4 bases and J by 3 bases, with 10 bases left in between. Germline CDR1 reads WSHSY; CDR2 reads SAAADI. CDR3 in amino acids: CASSASSLYNEQFF. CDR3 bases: TGCGCCAGCAGTGCTAGCTCCCTCTACAATGAGCAGTTCTTC.

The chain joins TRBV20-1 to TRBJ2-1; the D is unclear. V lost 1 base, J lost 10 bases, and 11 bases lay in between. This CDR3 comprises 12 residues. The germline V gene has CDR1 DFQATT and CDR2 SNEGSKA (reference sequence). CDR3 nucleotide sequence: TGCAGTGCTAGAGGTCGGGCCGGCGAGCAGTTCTTC. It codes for CSARGRAGEQFF.

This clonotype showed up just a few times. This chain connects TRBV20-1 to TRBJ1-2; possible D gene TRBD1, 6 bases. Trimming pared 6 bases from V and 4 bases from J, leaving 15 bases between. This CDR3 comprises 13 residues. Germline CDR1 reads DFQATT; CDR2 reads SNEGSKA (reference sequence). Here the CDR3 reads CSARGRSSYGYTF. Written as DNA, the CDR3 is TGCAGTGCCAGGGGTAGGAGTTCCTATGGCTACACCTTC.

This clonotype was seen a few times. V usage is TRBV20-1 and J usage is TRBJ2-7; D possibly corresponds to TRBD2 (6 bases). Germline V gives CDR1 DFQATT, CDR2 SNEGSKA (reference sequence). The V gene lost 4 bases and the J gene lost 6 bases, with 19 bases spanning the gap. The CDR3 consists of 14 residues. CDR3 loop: CSATRGRETGEQYF. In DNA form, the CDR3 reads TGCAGTGCTACCCGGGGGAGAGAGACCGGCGAGCAGTACTTC.

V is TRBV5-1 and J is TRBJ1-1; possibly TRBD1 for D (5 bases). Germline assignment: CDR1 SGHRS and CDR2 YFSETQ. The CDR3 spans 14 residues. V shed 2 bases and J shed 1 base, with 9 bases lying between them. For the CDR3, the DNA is TGCGCCAGCAGCTTTACAGGAACGAACACTGAAGCTTTCTTT. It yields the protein CASSFTGTNTEAFF.

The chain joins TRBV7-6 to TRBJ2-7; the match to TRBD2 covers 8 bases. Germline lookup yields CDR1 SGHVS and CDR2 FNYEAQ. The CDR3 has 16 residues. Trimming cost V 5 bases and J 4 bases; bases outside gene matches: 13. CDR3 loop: CASSPRGAGALYEQYF. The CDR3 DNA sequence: TGTGCCAGCAGCCCCCGTGGAGCGGGGGCCCTGTACGAGCAGTACTTC.

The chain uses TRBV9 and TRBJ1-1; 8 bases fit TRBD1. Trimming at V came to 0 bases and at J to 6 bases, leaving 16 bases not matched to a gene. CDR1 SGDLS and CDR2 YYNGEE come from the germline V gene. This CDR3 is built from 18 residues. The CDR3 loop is CASSVVLGQENLPPEAFF. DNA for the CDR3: TGTGCCAGCAGCGTAGTTCTGGGACAGGAGAACCTCCCGCCTGAAGCTTTCTTT.

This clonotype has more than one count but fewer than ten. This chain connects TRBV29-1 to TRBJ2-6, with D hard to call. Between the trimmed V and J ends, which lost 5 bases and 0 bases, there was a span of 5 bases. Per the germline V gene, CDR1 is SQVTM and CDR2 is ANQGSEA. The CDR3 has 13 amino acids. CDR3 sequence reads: CSVSFSGANVLTF. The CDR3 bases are TGCAGCGTTTCATTCTCTGGGGCCAACGTCCTGACTTTC.

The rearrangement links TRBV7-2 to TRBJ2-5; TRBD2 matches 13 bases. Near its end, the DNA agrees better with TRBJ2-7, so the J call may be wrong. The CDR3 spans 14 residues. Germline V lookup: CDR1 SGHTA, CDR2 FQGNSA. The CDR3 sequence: CASSHTSGRAEQYF. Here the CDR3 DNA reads TGTGCCAGCAGCCACACTAGCGGGAGGGCCGAGCAGTACTTC.